Listed here are 19 T cell receptor beta chains from one sample, sequenced in a study of T-cell reconstitution after alpha-beta-depleted transplantation in children. Study-wide findings and caveats: T-cell counts and diversity at one year post-transplant came mainly from newly produced T cells.

Preparation of the TCRbeta library used unique molecular identifiers. TCRdb itself ran the PCR reads through MiXCR, one entry per CDR3 protein. The repertoire consists of around 270,000 distinct CDR3 sequences, with just over 7.5% occurring once and the leading ten covering around 10%. Their specific antigens are unknown. The sample in question was peripheral blood, obtained 360 days after TCRalphabeta/CD19-depleted stem cell transplant. The receptors here all came from a female patient aged 2-9 years who had a stem cell transplant for Fanconi anemia, so the T cells may come from the graft donor.

This rearrangement joins TRBV11-3 to TRBJ2-2; D is ambiguous. CDR1 and CDR2 from the germline V gene are SGHNT and YENEEA. The CDR3 consists of 16 residues. Deletions cut 0 bases from V and 0 bases from J, with 8 bases between. The CDR3 sequence is CASSLEVSANTGELFF. In nucleotides, the CDR3 is TGTGCCAGCAGCTTAGAAGTGAGCGCGAACACCGGGGAGCTGTTTTTT.

This clonotype was observed at least ten times. This chain joins TRBV2 and TRBJ2-1; D remains unclear. V was cut by 3 bases and J by 4 bases, with 22 bases left in between. The V gene's germline CDR1 is SNHLY and CDR2 FYNNEI. The CDR3 totals 18 residues. The CDR3 DNA reads as TGTGCCAGCAGTGATGGCAGAATGGTGGTAATGCGGTACAATGAGCAGTTCTTC. It encodes CASSDGRMVVMRYNEQFF.

This clonotype was detected a few times. The chain joins TRBV4-2 to TRBJ2-5; D is unclear. Germline lookup yields CDR1 LGHNA and CDR2 YNFKEQ. The CDR3 consists of 13 residues. V gave up 4 bases and J gave up 4 bases, with 10 bases separating them. The DNA of the CDR3 is TGTGCCAGCAGCCCCGGCCACGGAGAGACCCAGTACTTC. It yields the protein CASSPGHGETQYF.

This clonotype was seen once. A read error may explain this, as a much larger clone is one base away. The conserved closing phenylalanine or tryptophan is absent in this CDR3, likely reflecting a read error. This chain uses TRBV29-1 with TRBJ1-1; no clear D. Trimming shortened V by 6 bases and J by 6 bases, and 8 bases separated the two germline ends. The CDR3 consists of 10 residues. The germline gives CDR1 SQVTM, CDR2 ANQGSEA. CDR3 loop: CSVLGPEAFL. The CDR3 nucleotides are TGCAGCGTCCTGGGCCCTGAAGCTTTCCTT.

This clonotype was seen only a few times. V and J are TRBV12-3 or TRBV12-4 and TRBJ1-2, with 7 bases identical to TRBD1. The V segment lost 7 bases and the J segment 4 bases; nucleotides outside the gene matches: 3. The CDR3 runs 12 residues. The CDR3 coding sequence is TGTGCCAGCAACCGACAGGGCTATGGCTACACCTTC. The encoded protein is CASNRQGYGYTF.

The genes are TRBV7-2 and TRBJ2-2; 7 bases align to TRBD2. The germline V gene has CDR1 SGHTA and CDR2 FQGNSA. The CDR3 is made up of 16 amino acids. The V segment lost 0 bases and the J segment 3 bases; nucleotides outside the gene matches: 4. The CDR3: CASSLAAGEDTGELFF. DNA for the CDR3: TGTGCCAGCAGCTTAGCGGCGGGGGAGGACACCGGGGAGCTGTTTTTT. The variable domain in full, completed from reference TRBV7-2 and TRBJ2-2, reads GAGVSQSPSNKVTEKGKDVELRCDPISGHTALYWYRQSLGQGLEFLIYFQGNSAPDKSGLPSDRFSAERTGGSVSTLTIQRTQQEDSAVYLCASSLAAGEDTGELFFGEGSRLTVL.

This clonotype has a count of ten or more. The chain carries TRBV6-1 and TRBJ2-7; tentatively, D is TRBD2 (5 bases). V shed 6 bases and J shed 2 bases, with 14 bases lying between them. Germline lookup yields CDR1 MNHNS and CDR2 SASEGT. This CDR3 is built from 14 residues. The CDR3 nucleotides are TGTGCCAGCAGGCTGATCGACGGGACCTACGAGCAGTACTTC. As protein: CASRLIDGTYEQYF.

In its sample, this clonotype was seen a few times. The chain has TRBV28 and TRBJ2-5; 7 nucleotides line up with TRBD2. After removal of 5 bases from V and 1 base from J, the junction contained 19 bases not matched to a gene. The CDR3 has 19 amino acids. Germline CDR1 MDHEN, CDR2 SYDVKM. CDR3 nucleotide sequence: TGTGCCAGCAGTCTACACCTGCGAGCTAGCGGTTACCCCCAAGAGACCCAGTACTTC. Translating gives CASSLHLRASGYPQETQYF.

This clonotype has just a few counts. The J gene is TRBJ2-3, the V gene TRBV5-1; 12 nucleotides agree with TRBD1. The V gene end was trimmed by 4 bases and the J gene end by 4 bases; junction bases not matched to a gene: 4. CDR1 is SGHRS, CDR2 YFSETQ, per germline. The CDR3 has 15 amino acids. In nucleotides, the CDR3 is TGCGCCAGCAGCCCCGGGACAGGGGGCCCAGATACGCAGTATTTT. It is translated as CASSPGTGGPDTQYF. Looking up the rest from reference TRBV5-1 and TRBJ2-3 gives the full variable domain: KAGVTQTPRYLIKTRGQQVTLSCSPISGHRSVSWYQQTPGQGLQFLFEYFSETQRNKGNFPGRFSGRQFSNSRSEMNVSTLELGDSALYLCASSPGTGGPDTQYFGPGTRLTVL.

This chain joins TRBV13 and TRBJ2-5; D not certain. CDR3 length: 16 residues. Trimming cost V 5 bases and J 5 bases, with 21 bases left between them. The germline V gene encodes CDR1 PRHDT and CDR2 FYEKMQ (reference sequence). DNA of the CDR3: TGTGCCAGCAGCGTTCGGCCGGGCCCCTTCGGGGAGACCCAGTACTTC. It translates to CASSVRPGPFGETQYF.

There are many counts of this clonotype. The chain combines TRBV5-1 with TRBJ2-5; possibly TRBD1 for D (6 bases). The CDR3 covers 15 residues. The germline CDR1 and CDR2 sequences are SGHRS and YFSETQ. Trimming cost V 4 bases and J 0 bases, with 13 bases left between them. The chain's CDR3 is CASSIRTEYQETQYF. The CDR3 DNA sequence: TGCGCCAGCAGCATCAGGACAGAGTACCAAGAGACCCAGTACTTC.

This clonotype was observed at least ten times. The chain is built from TRBV24-1 and TRBJ2-3; 11 nucleotides line up with TRBD2. The germline V gene has CDR1 KGHDR and CDR2 SFDVKD. This CDR3 is 16 amino acids long. Trimming at V came to 4 bases and at J to 2 bases, leaving 4 bases not matched to a gene. CDR3 coding DNA: TGTGCCACCAGTGACCCGACTAGCGGGGACACAGATACGCAGTATTTT. Its protein product is CATSDPTSGDTDTQYF.

This clonotype was observed a few times. V usage is TRBV7-9 and J usage is TRBJ1-1; D is ambiguous. The CDR3 has 13 amino acids. V lost 2 bases and J 7 bases, leaving 11 bases between the germline ends. Germline V gene sequence: CDR1 SEHNR, CDR2 FQNEAQ (reference sequence). This CDR3 is CASSLRRVSEAFF. The CDR3 nucleotides read TGTGCCAGCAGCTTAAGGAGGGTCAGTGAAGCTTTCTTT.

This clonotype was picked up many times. The chain joins TRBV9 to TRBJ2-2, with D maybe TRBD1 (6 bases). This CDR3 has 14 residues. Germline V gene data show CDR1 as SGDLS and CDR2 as YYNGEE. Trimming cost V 2 bases and J 5 bases, with 10 bases left between them. CDR3 residues: CASSVGADTGELFF. DNA for the CDR3: TGTGCCAGCAGCGTGGGGGCAGATACCGGGGAGCTGTTTTTT.

This clonotype was picked up many times. The junction departs from the called germline gene at one end, perhaps through a read error. The gene calls are TRBV6-5 and TRBJ2-1; TRBD2 aligns across 16 bases. Germline CDR1 is MNHEY and CDR2 is SVGAGI. The CDR3 sequence is 17 residues long. CDR3 in DNA: TGTGCCAGCAGTCACTCGGGACTAGCGGGGGGGCAGGATGAGCAGTTCTTC. Amino acid sequence: CASSHSGLAGGQDEQFF.

This clonotype was detected many times. V gene TRBV10-3 combines with J gene TRBJ2-1; 14 positions match TRBD2. With 3 bases clipped from V and 2 bases from J, the junction kept 15 bases outside the gene matches. The germline CDR1 and CDR2 sequences are ENHRY and SYGVKD. This CDR3 is built from 21 residues. CDR3 sequence (DNA): TGTGCCATCAGTGACCTCGGACTAGCGGGGGGAGAGACCTCTACCTACAATGAGCAGTTCTTC. It translates to CAISDLGLAGGETSTYNEQFF.

This clonotype was seen ten or more times. The chain carries TRBV6-5 and TRBJ1-1; D perhaps matches TRBD1 (5 bases). CDR1 and CDR2 (germline): MNHEY, SVGAGI. The CDR3 runs 13 residues. V was shortened by 6 bases and J by 1 base, with 9 bases between the two germline ends. CDR3 sequence (DNA): TGTGCCAGCAGAAGGGACCCGAACACTGAAGCTTTCTTT. This sequence encodes CASRRDPNTEAFF.

This clonotype was seen many times. The chain combines TRBV12-3 or TRBV12-4 with TRBJ2-3; TRBD2 agrees at 10 bases. This CDR3 spans 13 amino acids. V lost 6 bases and J lost 7; bases outside the gene matches: 4. Written as DNA, the CDR3 is TGTGCCAGCAGGTCACTAGCGGGATATACGCAGTATTTT. This sequence encodes CASRSLAGYTQYF.

Notes on this clonotype: A clone one base away is much larger, so this may be a read error. This chain links TRBV3-1 with TRBJ2-6; the D is unclear. This CDR3 contains 14 residues. Looked up from germline, CDR1 is LGHDT and CDR2 is YNNKEL (reference sequence). CDR3 coding DNA: TGTGCCAGCAGCCGGAACTCTGTGGCCAACGTCCTGACTTTC. This encodes CASSRNSVANVLTF.